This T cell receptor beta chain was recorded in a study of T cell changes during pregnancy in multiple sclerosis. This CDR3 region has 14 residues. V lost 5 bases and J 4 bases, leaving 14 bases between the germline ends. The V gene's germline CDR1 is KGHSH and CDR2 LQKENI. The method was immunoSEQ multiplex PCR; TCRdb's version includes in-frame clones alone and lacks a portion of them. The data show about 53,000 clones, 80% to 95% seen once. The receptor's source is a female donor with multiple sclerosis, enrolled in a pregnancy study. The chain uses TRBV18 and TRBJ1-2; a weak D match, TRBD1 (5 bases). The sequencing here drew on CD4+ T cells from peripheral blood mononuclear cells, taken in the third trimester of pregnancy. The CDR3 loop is CASSTTGALYGYTF. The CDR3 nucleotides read TGTGCCAGCTCAACCACAGGAGCCCTCTATGGCTACACCTTC.